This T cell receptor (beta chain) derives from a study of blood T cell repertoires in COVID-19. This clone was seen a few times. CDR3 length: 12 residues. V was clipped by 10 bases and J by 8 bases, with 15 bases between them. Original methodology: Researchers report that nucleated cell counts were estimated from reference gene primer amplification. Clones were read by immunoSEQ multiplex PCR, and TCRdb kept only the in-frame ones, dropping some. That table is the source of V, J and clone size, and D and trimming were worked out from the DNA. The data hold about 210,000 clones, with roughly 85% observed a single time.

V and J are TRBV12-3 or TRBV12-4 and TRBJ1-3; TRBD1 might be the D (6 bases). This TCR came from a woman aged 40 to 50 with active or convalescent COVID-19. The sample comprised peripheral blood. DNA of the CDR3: TGTGCCACAGACAGGACTGGCGACACCATATATTTT. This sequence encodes CATDRTGDTIYF.